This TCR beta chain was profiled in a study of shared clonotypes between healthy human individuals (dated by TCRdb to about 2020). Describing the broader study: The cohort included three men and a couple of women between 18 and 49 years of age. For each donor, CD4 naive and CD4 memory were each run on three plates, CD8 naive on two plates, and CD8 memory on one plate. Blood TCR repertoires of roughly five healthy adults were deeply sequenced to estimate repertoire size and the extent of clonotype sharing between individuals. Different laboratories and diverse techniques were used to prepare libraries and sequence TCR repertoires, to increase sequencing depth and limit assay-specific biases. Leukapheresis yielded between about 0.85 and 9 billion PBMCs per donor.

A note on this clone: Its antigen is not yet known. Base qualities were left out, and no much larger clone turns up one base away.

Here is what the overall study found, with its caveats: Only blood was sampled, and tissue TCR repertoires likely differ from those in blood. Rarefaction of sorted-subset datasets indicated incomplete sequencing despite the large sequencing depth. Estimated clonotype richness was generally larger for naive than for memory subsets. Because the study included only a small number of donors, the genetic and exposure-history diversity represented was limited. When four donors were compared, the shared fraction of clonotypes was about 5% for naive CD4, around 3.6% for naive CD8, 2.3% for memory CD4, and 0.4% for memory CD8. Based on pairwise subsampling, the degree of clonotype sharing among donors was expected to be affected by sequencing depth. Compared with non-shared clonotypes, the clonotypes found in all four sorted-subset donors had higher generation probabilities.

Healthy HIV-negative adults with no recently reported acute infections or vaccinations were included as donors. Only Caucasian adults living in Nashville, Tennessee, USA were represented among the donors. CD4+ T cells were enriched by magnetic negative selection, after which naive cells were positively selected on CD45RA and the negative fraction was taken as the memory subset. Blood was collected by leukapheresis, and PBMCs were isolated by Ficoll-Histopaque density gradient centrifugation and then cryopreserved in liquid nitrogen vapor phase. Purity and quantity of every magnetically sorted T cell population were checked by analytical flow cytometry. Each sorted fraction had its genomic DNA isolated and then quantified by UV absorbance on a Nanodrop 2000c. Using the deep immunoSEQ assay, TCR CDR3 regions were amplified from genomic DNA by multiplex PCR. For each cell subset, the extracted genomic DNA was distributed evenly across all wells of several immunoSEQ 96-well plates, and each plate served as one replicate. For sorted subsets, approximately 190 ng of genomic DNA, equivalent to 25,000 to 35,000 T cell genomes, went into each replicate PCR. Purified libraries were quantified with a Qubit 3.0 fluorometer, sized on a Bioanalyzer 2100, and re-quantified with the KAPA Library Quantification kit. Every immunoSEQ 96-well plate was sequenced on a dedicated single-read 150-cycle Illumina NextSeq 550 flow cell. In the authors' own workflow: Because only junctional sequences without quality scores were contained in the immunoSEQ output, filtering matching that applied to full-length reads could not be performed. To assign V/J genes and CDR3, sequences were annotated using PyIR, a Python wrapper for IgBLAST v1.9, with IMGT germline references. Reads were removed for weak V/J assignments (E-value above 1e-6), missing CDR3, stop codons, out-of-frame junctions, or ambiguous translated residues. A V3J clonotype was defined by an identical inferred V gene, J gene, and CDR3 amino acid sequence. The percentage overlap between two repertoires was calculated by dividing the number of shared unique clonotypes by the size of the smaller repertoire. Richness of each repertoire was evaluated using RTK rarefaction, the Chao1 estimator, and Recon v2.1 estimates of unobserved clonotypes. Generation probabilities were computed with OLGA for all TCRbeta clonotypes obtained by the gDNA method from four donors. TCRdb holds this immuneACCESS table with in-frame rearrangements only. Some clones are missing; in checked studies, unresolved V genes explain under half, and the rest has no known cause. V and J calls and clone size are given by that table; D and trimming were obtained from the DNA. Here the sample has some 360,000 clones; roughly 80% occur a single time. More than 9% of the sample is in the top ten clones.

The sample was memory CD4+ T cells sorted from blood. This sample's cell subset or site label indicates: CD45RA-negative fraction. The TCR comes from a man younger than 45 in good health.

The nucleotide sequence is TGTGCCAGCTCAGTGACAGGGGGCCGCACAGATACGCAGTATTTT. Its protein reads: CASSVTGGRTDTQYF. Recombination connected TRBV18 to TRBJ2-3, with TRBD1 identical over 10 junction bases. The CDR3 spans 15 residues, from the cysteine through the phenylalanine. Only the CDR3 DNA stays, 45 bases, in frame from base 1. Here V drops 5 bases and J drops 1 base, and the junction holds 3 bases not matched to any gene. As encoded in the germline V gene, CDR1 is KGHSH while CDR2 is LQKENI. Full variable domain (CDR3 extended with the reference TRBV18 and TRBJ2-3 proteins): NAGVMQNPRHLVRRRGQEARLRCSPMKGHSHVYWYRQLPEEGLKFMVYLQKENIIDESGMPKERFSAEFPKEGPSILRIQQVVRGDSAAYFCASSVTGGRTDTQYFGPGTRLTVL.